This passage covers 13 T cell receptor beta chains from one sample sequenced in a study of T-cell memory formation after mild COVID-19. TCRdb ran MiXCR on the 5' RACE reads and lists one entry per CDR3 protein. The sample includes fewer than 95,000 distinct CDR3 sequences, over 13% of them seen just once. What was sequenced was PBMCs or a T cell subset sorted from them (not recorded which). These receptors all stem from a young man who had mild COVID-19 (a few samples of this study predate the infection). Cell type and time point are not known.

The chain couples TRBV4-1 to TRBJ2-1; a possible D gene is TRBD2 (6 bases). Trimming pared 4 bases from V and 3 bases from J, leaving 10 bases between. Germline V CDR1 and CDR2: MGHRA, YSYEKL. The CDR3 contains 14 residues. Here the CDR3 DNA reads TGCGCCAGCAGCCTCCCGGGGGTCTACAATGAGCAGTTCTTC. This gives the protein CASSLPGVYNEQFF.

The chain joins TRBV5-1 to TRBJ2-7; D is possibly TRBD2 (5 bases). V was shortened by 3 bases and J by 3 bases, with 7 bases between the two germline ends. This CDR3 is 12 amino acids long. The germline V gene encodes CDR1 SGHRS and CDR2 YFSETQ. DNA of the CDR3: TGCGCCAGCAGCTGGACTGGCTACGAGCAGTACTTC. Amino acid sequence: CASSWTGYEQYF.

In this sample, this clonotype turned up a few times. The chain combines TRBV2 with TRBJ2-7; D may be TRBD1 or TRBD2 (5 bases each). The CDR3 has 15 residues. The germline V gene has CDR1 SNHLY and CDR2 FYNNEI. V lost 1 base to trimming and J lost 4 bases, with 14 bases between them. This chain's CDR3 is CASSEGDRFVYEQYF. In nucleotides, the CDR3 is TGTGCCAGCAGTGAAGGGGACCGTTTCGTGTACGAGCAGTACTTC.

This clonotype was observed many times. The chain joins TRBV7-8 to TRBJ2-5; 10 bases line up with TRBD2. Per the germline V gene, CDR1 is SGHVS and CDR2 is FQNEAQ. Unmatched junction bases numbered 12, after V lost 6 bases and J lost 5 bases. CDR3 length: 16 residues. CDR3 bases: TGTGCCAGCAGAACTTATCCGGGACTAGCGCGGGAGACCCAGTACTTC. Protein sequence: CASRTYPGLARETQYF.

Written as DNA, the CDR3 is TGTGCCAGCATCCTCAACAGGGGAAGGAGCTCCTACGAGCAGTACTTC. Translating gives CASILNRGRSSYEQYF. The gene calls are TRBV6-6 and TRBJ2-7; 7 bases are shared with TRBD1. From germline, CDR1 is MNHNY and CDR2 SVGAGI (reference sequence). V gave up 7 bases and J gave up 0 bases; unmatched junction bases: 12. This CDR3 is built from 16 residues.

There are a few counts of this clonotype. The V call is TRBV4-3, the J call TRBJ2-5; 7 bases match TRBD2. Looked up from germline, CDR1 is LGHNA and CDR2 is YSLEER. CDR3 size: 14 residues. V shed 1 base, J shed 1 base, and the junction held 0 bases outside the gene matches. The CDR3 nucleotides are TGCGCCAGCAGCCAAGGGACTAGCCAAGAGACCCAGTACTTC. Protein sequence: CASSQGTSQETQYF.

CDR3 region: CASSAGQVLGFYEQYV. The CDR3 DNA follows: TGTGCCAGCAGTGCCGGACAGGTCCTTGGGTTTTACGAGCAGTACGTC. The chain links TRBV12-3 or TRBV12-4 to TRBJ2-7, with 7 nucleotides matching TRBD1. J was trimmed by 4 bases and V by 5 bases; bases with no gene match: 14. This CDR3 has 16 residues.

The CDR3 DNA follows: TGTGCCAGCAGCTGGGGGGATAGCACAGATACGCAGTATTTT. Amino acids: CASSWGDSTDTQYF. This chain uses TRBV5-6 with TRBJ2-3; D is perhaps TRBD2 (6 bases). The CDR3 extends over 14 amino acids. From germline, CDR1 is SGHDT and CDR2 YYEEEE. V shed 3 bases and J shed 0 bases, with 8 bases lying between them.

V and J are TRBV7-2 and TRBJ2-3; maybe TRBD1 (5 bases). Between the trimmed V and J ends, which lost 5 bases and 4 bases, there was a span of 13 bases. The germline gives CDR1 SGHTA, CDR2 FQGNSA. The CDR3 contains 14 residues. The DNA for the CDR3 is TGTGCCAGCAGCCGAACAGGTTTTGCAGATACGCAGTATTTT. Protein sequence: CASSRTGFADTQYF.

This clonotype has more than one count but fewer than ten. This chain connects TRBV10-3 to TRBJ1-3; the D is unclear. Trimming removed 1 base from V and 8 bases from J, with 9 bases in between. The CDR3 length is 13 residues. CDR1 is ENHRY and CDR2 is SYGVKD in the germline V gene. The CDR3 here is CAISEWRGDTIYF. The CDR3 coding sequence is TGTGCCATCAGTGAGTGGAGAGGAGACACCATATATTTT.

This clonotype came up a few times. The rearrangement uses TRBV29-1 and TRBJ2-3, with TRBD1 matching 10 bases. CDR3 size: 16 residues. Germline trimming cut 7 bases from V and 6 bases from J; bases unmatched to any gene: 16. Germline CDR1 reads SQVTM; CDR2 reads ANQGSEA. The CDR3: CSAEGVETGGSDTQYF. In DNA, the CDR3 is TGCAGCGCTGAGGGGGTCGAGACAGGGGGCTCTGATACGCAGTATTTT.

This clonotype was picked up a small number of times. The V call is TRBV20-1, the J call TRBJ1-1; D possibly corresponds to TRBD1 (5 bases). From germline, CDR1 is DFQATT and CDR2 SNEGSKA (reference sequence). Between the trimmed V and J ends, which lost 1 base and 0 bases, there was a span of 15 bases. The CDR3 has 16 residues. CDR3: CSARAARAFMNTEAFF. CDR3 sequence (DNA): TGCAGTGCTAGAGCGGCCAGGGCATTCATGAACACTGAAGCTTTCTTT.

This clonotype was detected ten times or more. The chain has TRBV4-3 and TRBJ2-5; D remains ambiguous. The germline gives CDR1 LGHNA, CDR2 YSLEER. The CDR3 has 15 residues. Trimming pared 1 base from V and 5 bases from J, leaving 14 bases between. The CDR3 spells CASSQGLADEETQYF. The CDR3 nucleotides are TGCGCCAGCAGCCAAGGGCTCGCGGATGAGGAGACCCAGTACTTC.